Each of the 17 T cell receptor beta chains below was sequenced from the same sample in a study of Ad26.COV2.S vaccination and SARS-CoV-2 variants (dated by TCRdb to 2020 to 2023). Library generation was performed with the immunoSEQ multiplex PCR assay. Not all clones reach the TCRdb copy of this immuneACCESS table, which keeps in-frame sequences only. Checked studies attribute under half of the gap to unresolved V genes and leave the rest unexplained. This sample lists more than 300,000 clones; roughly 91% were detected once. The ten top clones hold roughly 4.8% of the sample. According to the study, the label for this sample's treatment or condition signals: roughly 18 received Ad26.COV2.S at low or high dose, single or two shots; roughly five received placebo; per-sample allocation not given. For vaccine and placebo recipients, the sequenced repertoires came from samples collected on day 63 after the first injection.

Here the sequenced sample was peripheral blood, taken in a trial of Ad26.COV2.S vaccine versus placebo. Receptor source: a person aged 18-60 years who received the Ad26.COV2.S COVID-19 vaccine or a placebo.

CDR3 in DNA: TGTGCCAGCAGCTTAGGTAGCGGAGTGACCGGGGAGCTGTTTTTT. It codes for CASSLGSGVTGELFF. The chain joins TRBV13 to TRBJ2-2; tentatively, D is TRBD2 (6 bases). V was pared by 0 bases and J by 5 bases, with 10 bases between. This CDR3 contains 15 residues. Looked up from germline, CDR1 is PRHDT and CDR2 is FYEKMQ (reference sequence).

V usage is TRBV2 and J usage is TRBJ2-7, with TRBD1 identical over 9 bases. J gave up 6 bases and V 3 bases, and 12 bases lay outside the gene matches. Per the germline V gene, CDR1 is SNHLY and CDR2 is FYNNEI. This CDR3 has 16 residues. CDR3 nucleotides: TGTGCCAGCAGTGACTCCTCCGGGACAGGGACGAGCGAGCAGTACTTC. It is translated as CASSDSSGTGTSEQYF.

J is TRBJ2-5 and V is TRBV18, with 12 bases matching TRBD2. This CDR3 spans 16 amino acids. V gave up 4 bases and J gave up 4 bases; unmatched junction bases: 7. Germline V lookup: CDR1 KGHSH, CDR2 LQKENI. CDR3 residues: CASSLLLAGGLETQYF. In DNA, the CDR3 is TGTGCCAGCTCACTATTACTAGCGGGAGGACTAGAGACCCAGTACTTC.

The chain employs TRBV6-5 and TRBJ1-2; D is undetermined. Trimming pared 8 bases from V and 5 bases from J, leaving 12 bases between. The germline V gene encodes CDR1 MNHEY and CDR2 SVGAGI. There are 12 residues in the CDR3. CDR3 sequence (DNA): TGTGCCAGCTCATTCTTGTGGTATGGCTACACCTTC. Amino acid sequence: CASSFLWYGYTF.

The gene calls are TRBV6-1 and TRBJ2-2; 9 bases are shared with TRBD1. Germline V gene data show CDR1 as MNHNS and CDR2 as SASEGT. The V and J ends lost 1 base and 6 bases, in that order; junction bases with no gene match: 0. The CDR3 has 14 residues. DNA of the CDR3: TGTGCCAGCAGTGAAGGGACAGGGGCCGGGGAGCTGTTTTTT. Its protein product is CASSEGTGAGELFF.

This clone was observed a single time. The rearrangement uses TRBV10-3 and TRBJ1-3, with D maybe TRBD1 (6 bases). This CDR3 comprises 14 residues. CDR1 is ENHRY and CDR2 is SYGVKD in the germline V gene. V was shortened by 4 bases and J by 0 bases, with 7 bases between the two germline ends. CDR3 nucleotides: TGTGCCATCAGTGGGACAGTCTCTGGAAACACCATATATTTT. It codes for CAISGTVSGNTIYF.

The V and J genes are TRBV4-1 and TRBJ2-7; possibly TRBD1 for D (5 bases). CDR1 is MGHRA and CDR2 is YSYEKL in the germline V gene. V was shortened by 1 base and J by 2 bases, with 9 bases between the two germline ends. CDR3 length: 14 amino acids. CDR3 DNA: TGCGCCAGCAGCCAAGGGCGGACAACCTACGAGCAGTACTTC. It encodes CASSQGRTTYEQYF.

This chain joins TRBV3-1 (or the pseudogene TRBV3-2) and TRBJ2-1, with 12 bases identical to TRBD2. The length of the CDR3 is 17 residues. The V and J ends lost 0 bases and 8 bases, in that order; junction bases with no gene match: 8. The germline CDR1 and CDR2 sequences are LGHDT and YNNKEL (reference sequence). The CDR3 region has the DNA TGTGCCAGCAGCCAAGACTCAAGACTAGCGGGAGTGGATGAGCAGTTCTTC. It specifies CASSQDSRLAGVDEQFF.

J is TRBJ1-1 and V is TRBV7-9, with D uncertain. Germline values: CDR1 SEHNR, CDR2 FQNEAQ (reference sequence). Trimming stripped 3 bases from V and 1 base from J, with 9 bases between. The CDR3 is 14 residues long. The CDR3 DNA is TGTGCCAGCAGCTTCGGCAGCGAGAACACTGAAGCTTTCTTT. This sequence encodes CASSFGSENTEAFF.

The CDR3 is CASSPEANYGYTF. The CDR3 DNA is TGTGCCAGCAGCCCGGAAGCTAACTATGGCTACACCTTC. The chain couples TRBV3-1 (or the pseudogene TRBV3-2) to TRBJ1-2, with D unresolved. This CDR3 contains 13 residues. Germline V lookup: CDR1 LGHDT, CDR2 YNNKEL (reference sequence). Trimming removed 4 bases from V and 0 bases from J, with 6 bases in between.

The chain employs TRBV7-2 and TRBJ1-5, with D maybe TRBD1 (5 bases). V lost 6 bases, J lost 3 bases, and 12 bases lay in between. The CDR3 has 14 amino acids. Germline assignment: CDR1 SGHTA and CDR2 FQGNSA. CDR3 in DNA: TGTGCCAGCAGTTTTCAGGGTTCCAATCAGCCCCAGCATTTT. Its translation is CASSFQGSNQPQHF.

The genes are TRBV4-1 and TRBJ2-3; 8 bases are shared with TRBD1. CDR1 is MGHRA and CDR2 is YSYEKL in the germline V gene. The CDR3 extends over 18 amino acids. V lost 0 bases and J lost 2; bases outside the gene matches: 10. CDR3 loop: CASSQDPGQGADTDTQYF. CDR3 sequence (DNA): TGCGCCAGCAGCCAAGATCCCGGGCAGGGGGCTGACACAGATACGCAGTATTTT.

The chain recombines TRBV5-4 with TRBJ2-7; D gene ambiguous. Trimming took 2 bases from V and 0 from J, leaving 9 bases between them. Germline loops: CDR1 SGHNT, CDR2 YYREEE (reference sequence). The CDR3 is made up of 14 amino acids. CDR3 coding DNA: TGTGCCAGCAGCTTTGATCCGAGCTCCTACGAGCAGTACTTC. It yields the protein CASSFDPSSYEQYF. Together with reference TRBV5-4 and TRBJ2-7, the CDR3 gives the full variable domain: ETGVTQSPTHLIKTRGQQVTLRCSSQSGHNTVSWYQQALGQGPQFIFQYYREEENGRGNFPPRFSGLQFPNYSSELNVNALELDDSALYLCASSFDPSSYEQYFGPGTRLTVT.

The chain has TRBV6-6 and TRBJ2-2; the D gene is possibly TRBD1 (6 bases). Germline V gives CDR1 MNHNY, CDR2 SVGAGI (reference sequence). Deletions cut 5 bases from V and 3 bases from J, with 22 bases between. CDR3 size: 18 residues. CDR3 region: CASSPSDLDRWYTGELFF. The CDR3 region has the DNA TGTGCCAGCAGTCCGTCGGACCTGGACAGATGGTACACCGGGGAGCTGTTTTTT.

Remarks on this clone: An end of the junction differs from the germline gene, which may be a read error. The chain uses TRBV7-7 and TRBJ2-5; 8 positions match TRBD2. Germline V gene data show CDR1 as SSHAT and CDR2 as FNYEAQ (reference sequence). This CDR3 region has 14 residues. The CDR3 nucleotides are TGTGCTAGCAGCCCAGGACCGGGAGGGGAGACCCAGTACTTC. Protein product: CASSPGPGGETQYF.

This chain uses TRBV18 with TRBJ2-1; 7 bases agree with TRBD2. Trimming took 3 bases from V and 5 from J; bases not matched to a gene: 13. This CDR3 is built from 17 residues. CDR1 is KGHSH and CDR2 is LQKENI in the germline V gene. The CDR3 spells CASSPPFGAGLNNEQFF. As DNA, the CDR3 is TGTGCCAGCTCACCGCCCTTTGGAGCGGGGTTAAACAATGAGCAGTTCTTC.

V gene TRBV19 combines with J gene TRBJ2-3; D ambiguous. The ends were cut back, 2 bases at V and 4 bases at J, with 13 bases in the middle. The CDR3 runs to 15 residues. CDR1 and CDR2 from the germline V gene are LNHDA and SQIVND (reference sequence). CDR3 protein: CASSISDLVADTQYF. The CDR3, as DNA: TGTGCCAGTAGTATATCGGATCTAGTGGCAGATACGCAGTATTTT.